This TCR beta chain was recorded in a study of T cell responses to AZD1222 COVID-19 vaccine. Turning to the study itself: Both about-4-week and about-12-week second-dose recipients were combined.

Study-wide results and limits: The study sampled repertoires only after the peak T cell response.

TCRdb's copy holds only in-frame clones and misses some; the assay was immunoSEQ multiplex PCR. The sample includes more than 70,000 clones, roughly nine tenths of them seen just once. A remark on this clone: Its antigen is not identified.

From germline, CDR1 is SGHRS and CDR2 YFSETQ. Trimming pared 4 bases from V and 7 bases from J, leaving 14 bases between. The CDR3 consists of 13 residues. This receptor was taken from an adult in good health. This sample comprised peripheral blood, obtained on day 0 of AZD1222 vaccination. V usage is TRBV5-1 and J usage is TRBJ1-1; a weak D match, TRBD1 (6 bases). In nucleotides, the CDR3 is TGCGCCAGCAGCCTTGGAGGACAGCTTGAAGCTTTCTTT. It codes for CASSLGGQLEAFF.